A selection of T cell receptor beta chains follows, all from one sample in a study of CD8+CD57+ T cells in acquired aplastic anemia. TCRdb called the reads again in MiXCR, with one record for every CDR3 protein. The sample holds around 180,000 distinct CDR3 sequences; approximately 48% are singletons and the top ten take 13%. Specimen: sorted CD4+, CD8+, or CD8+CD57+ T cells (not recorded which) from PBMCs. All receptors come from a human donor with aplastic anemia. CDR3s include the opening cysteine and the closing phenylalanine or tryptophan. D genes are given only for firm matches. Rows give clone size only sometimes, using once, few, many, or a class for an expanded clone.

d_gene	v_gene	abundance	j_gene	CDR3nt	CDR3aa
TRBD1	TRBV10-2	few	TRBJ2-2	TGTGCCAGCAGCCCCAGGGGACAGCACACCGGGGAGCTGTTTTTT	CASSPRGQHTGELFF
.	TRBV7-2	.	TRBJ1-3	TGTGCCAGCAGTCGAAAGACGTCCTCTGGAAACACCATATATTTT	CASSRKTSSGNTIYF
TRBD1	TRBV11-1	.	TRBJ1-5	TGTGCCAGCAGTGCGGACAGGGGATGGAGCAATCAGCCCCAGCATTTT	CASSADRGWSNQPQHF
.	TRBV6-5	many	TRBJ1-1	TGTGCCAGCAGTTACTCGACAGGCTTGAACACTGAAGCTTTCTTT	CASSYSTGLNTEAFF
TRBD2	TRBV4-2	few	TRBJ2-1	TGTGCCAGCAGCCTGACTAGCAGCTACAATGAGCAGTTCTTC	CASSLTSSYNEQFF
.	TRBV4-2	.	TRBJ2-6	TGTGCCAGCAGCCAGACGACTAGGGCAAACGTCCTGACTTTC	CASSQTTRANVLTF
TRBD1	TRBV12-5	few	TRBJ2-1	TGTGCTAGTGGTTTGTCAGGGGGCGGCTACAATGAGCAGTTCTTC	CASGLSGGGYNEQFF
.	TRBV5-5	.	TRBJ1-1	TGTGCCAGCAGCCACTTATATGGAGACACTGAAGCTTTCTTT	CASSHLYGDTEAFF
.	TRBV5-5	.	TRBJ2-5	TGTGCCAGCAGCCCCAGGCCGGGGTACCAAGAGACCCAGTACTTC	CASSPRPGYQETQYF
.	TRBV9	many	TRBJ1-4	TGTGCCAGCAGCGTAGCGCTGGGAGGAAATGAAAAACTGTTTTTT	CASSVALGGNEKLFF
.	TRBV2	few	TRBJ2-3	TGTGCCAGCAGTCTTAGTGGGATCACAGATACGCAGTATTTT	CASSLSGITDTQYF
.	TRBV20-1	many	TRBJ2-3	TGCAGTGTCCCGCCGGACGGGGCAGATACGCAGTATTTT	CSVPPDGADTQYF
.	TRBV12-3/TRBV12-4	many	TRBJ1-2	TGTGCCACCCTGGGGAGGCGGGGAGGCTACACCTTC	CATLGRRGGYTF
TRBD1	TRBV7-8	few	TRBJ2-7	TGTGCCAGCAGCTTTGCGGACAGGGGGCGCGACGAGCAGTACTTC	CASSFADRGRDEQYF
TRBD1	TRBV19	many	TRBJ2-7	TGTGCCAGTAGTATTGGTAGGGGGCAGACATACGAGCAGTACTTC	CASSIGRGQTYEQYF
.	TRBV6-1	.	TRBJ2-7	TGTGCCAGCAGCCTCAGACTTGGAGGGCACTACGAGCAGTACTTC	CASSLRLGGHYEQYF
.	TRBV25-1	.	TRBJ1-1	TGTGCCAGCGGTCCCAGGAACACTGAAGCTTTCTTT	CASGPRNTEAFF
.	TRBV15	.	TRBJ2-1	TGTGCCACCAGCAGAGATCGGGAATCCTACAATGAGCAGTTCTTC	CATSRDRESYNEQFF
.	TRBV7-3	many	TRBJ2-1	TGTGCCAGCAGCTTAACCCCTCGATACAATGAGCAGTTCTTC	CASSLTPRYNEQFF
TRBD1	TRBV20-1	.	TRBJ2-1	TGCAGTGCCAGCAGTGCCGGGACAGGGGGCAATGAGCAGTTCTTC	CSASSAGTGGNEQFF
.	TRBV6-1	.	TRBJ1-2	TGTGCCAGCAGTGTGGAGGTCAGTCCACAGGATGGCTACACCTTC	CASSVEVSPQDGYTF
.	TRBV20-1	few	TRBJ1-1	TGCAGTGCTAGAGTCGAGGGGTTCAACACTGAAGCTTTCTTT	CSARVEGFNTEAFF
TRBD1	TRBV18	few	TRBJ2-7	TGTGCCAGCTCACCACCGGCGGACAGGGTCGAGCAGTACTTC	CASSPPADRVEQYF
.	TRBV29-1	.	TRBJ2-1	TGCAGCGTTGACGACAGACGACTCTACAATGAGCAGTTCTTC	CSVDDRRLYNEQFF
TRBD1	TRBV20-1	many	TRBJ2-1	TGCAGTGCTCCGGACAGGGTAAGGGACAATGAGCAGTTCTTC	CSAPDRVRDNEQFF
.	TRBV2	.	TRBJ2-5	TGTGCCAGCAGTGAAATCGGGCGGGAGACCCAGTACTTC	CASSEIGRETQYF
.	TRBV30	.	TRBJ2-1	TGTGCCTGGAGGGGGACACCTAGGAATGAGCAGTTCTTC	CAWRGTPRNEQFF
.	TRBV7-9	.	TRBJ2-3	TGTGCCAGCAGCCCCGTCCCAGATACGCAGTATTTT	CASSPVPDTQYF
.	TRBV12-3/TRBV12-4	many	TRBJ2-3	TGTGCCAGCAGTTTAGGAGCCAGTAGGGTAACAGATACGCAGTATTTT	CASSLGASRVTDTQYF
.	TRBV15	once	TRBJ2-7	TGTGCCACCAGCAGAGTGCTATCTCGGACAGTTAGCCACGAGCAGTACTTC	CATSRVLSRTVSHEQYF
.	TRBV7-9	many	TRBJ2-2	TGTGCCAGCAACCTCTCCACCGGGGAGCTGTTTTTT	CASNLSTGELFF
TRBD2	TRBV18	few	TRBJ2-7	TGTGCCAGCTCACCGTCTAGCGGAGGCTACGAGCAGTACTTC	CASSPSSGGYEQYF
.	TRBV28	few	TRBJ1-1	TGTGCCAGCAGTTCTACTGCTGGGGGGCGATACACTGAAGCTTTCTTT	CASSSTAGGRYTEAFF
.	TRBV24-1	.	TRBJ2-7	TGTGCCACCAGTGATTCGAACGACCAGGAGCAGTACTTC	CATSDSNDQEQYF
TRBD1	TRBV29-1	few	TRBJ2-7	TGCAGCGTTGCATGGGACAGCTACGAGCAGTACTTC	CSVAWDSYEQYF
.	TRBV20-1	.	TRBJ2-2	TGCAGTGATCCGGGTCCGAGCACCGGGGAGCTGTTTTTT	CSDPGPSTGELFF
TRBD1	TRBV2	few	TRBJ1-2	TGTGCCAGCAACACCGGGACAGGGGCCTATGGCTACACCTTC	CASNTGTGAYGYTF
TRBD2	TRBV25-1	many	TRBJ2-3	TGTGCCAGCAGTGAGGCCGGCGGGGGAAATACGCAGTATTTT	CASSEAGGGNTQYF
TRBD1	TRBV18	.	TRBJ1-1	TGTGCCAGCTCACCGGACAGGGGACGCGGTGAAGCTTTCTTT	CASSPDRGRGEAFF
.	TRBV6-5	few	TRBJ1-2	TGTGCCAGCAGTTACTTGATGAGAAGGGGAGACTATGGCTACACCTTC	CASSYLMRRGDYGYTF
TRBD2	TRBV2	.	TRBJ2-7	TGTGCCAGCACGCTAGCGGGGGCAAGCTCCTACGAGCAGTACTTC	CASTLAGASSYEQYF
.	TRBV20-1	.	TRBJ2-7	TGCAGTGCTAGAGATCAGTCGGGCAGATACGAGCAGTACTTC	CSARDQSGRYEQYF
TRBD1	TRBV5-4	once	TRBJ1-1	TGTGCCAGCAGCCTGGCCGGGACAGGGATGTGGGGGACTGAAGCTTTCTTT	CASSLAGTGMWGTEAFF
.	TRBV13	many	TRBJ2-3	TGTGCCAGCAGCCCAGCGGTGGGACGGGGGCATACGCAGTATTTT	CASSPAVGRGHTQYF
.	TRBV20-1	.	TRBJ1-2	TGCAGTGCCAAATCAGGGGTGGCCAACTATGGCTACACCTTC	CSAKSGVANYGYTF
.	TRBV7-8	.	TRBJ2-7	TGTGCCAGCAGCTTGCTGGGGCACTACGAGCAGTACTTC	CASSLLGHYEQYF
.	TRBV27	.	TRBJ1-4	TGTGCCAGCAGTTTTCAGGGACGCGAAAAACTGTTTTTT	CASSFQGREKLFF
.	TRBV15	few	TRBJ2-7	TGTGCCACCAGCAGAGTGGTCGGAAGCGGCTCCTACGAGCAGTACTTC	CATSRVVGSGSYEQYF
TRBD1	TRBV5-4	.	TRBJ2-4	TGTGCCAGCAGCTTGGAGGTACGGGACAGCCCAAACATTCAGTACTTC	CASSLEVRDSPNIQYF
.	TRBV2	.	TRBJ1-1	TGTGCCAGCACCCCGAAGCAGGGAAACACTGAAGCTTTCTTT	CASTPKQGNTEAFF
.	TRBV29-1	.	TRBJ1-3	TGCAGCGTGGAGTCGGACGGAAACACCATATATTTT	CSVESDGNTIYF
.	TRBV6-1	few	TRBJ1-5	TGTGCCAGCAGGACCCCAGGTCAGCCCCAGCATTTT	CASRTPGQPQHF
.	TRBV2	.	TRBJ2-5	TGTGCCAGCAGCTTGGCAGGGGCCTTCGGCAATCAGCCCCAGTACTTC	CASSLAGAFGNQPQYF
.	TRBV10-3	.	TRBJ2-6	TGTGCCATCAGTGAGGAGGACTCTGGGGCCAACGTCCTGACTTTC	CAISEEDSGANVLTF
.	TRBV24-1	.	TRBJ1-2	TGTGCCACCAGTGATCCCTCCACGGAACAGTATGGCTACACCTTC	CATSDPSTEQYGYTF